This TCR beta chain was recovered during a study of Ad26.COV2.S vaccination and SARS-CoV-2 variants (dated by TCRdb to the early 2020s). Context from the whole study: Donors in the vaccine arm were drawn from COV1001, a multicentre, randomized, double-blind, placebo-controlled phase I-IIa trial testing Ad26.COV2.S in healthy adults. TCRbeta repertoire sequencing served as the tool for gauging how specific and how broad the SARS-CoV-2-reactive T cell receptors were following Ad26.COV2.S vaccination. Ad26.COV2.S was given intramuscularly at 5x10^10 or 1x10^11 viral particles, as a single shot or as two shots 56 days apart. Investigators did not know the trial group allocation while performing experiments and assessing outcomes. A total of approximately 30 samples were included in the TCR-sequenced set, comprising roughly 19 Ad26.COV2.S vaccine recipients, 5 placebo recipients and 8 SARS-CoV-2 convalescent individuals. Trial participants were randomized into five groups of five: low-dose or high-dose Ad26.COV2.S given once or twice, or placebo on both occasions.

The treatment or condition label here, explained by the study, means: some 19 received Ad26.COV2.S at low or high dose, single or two shots; roughly 5 received placebo; per-sample allocation not given. Repertoires of vaccine and placebo recipients were sequenced from samples taken on day 63 after the first injection. Between 29 July and 7 August 2020, Cohort 1b enrolled 20 to 30 adults aged 18-55 years at one site in Boston, USA. As a vaccine, Ad26.COV2.S was a replication-incompetent adenovirus type 26 vector that expressed a prefusion-stabilized SARS-CoV-2 spike protein derived from the original Wuhan strain. Study-level results and caveats: Compared with placebo recipients, Ad26.COV2.S recipients showed higher spike-specific TCR breadth (P = 0.0014). Substantial breadth of spike-specific CD8+ and CD4+ T cell responses was reported after vaccination. It was noted by the authors that total T cell responses may have been underestimated by the TCR breadth and depth analyses. Vaccine and placebo recipients had similar non-spike TCR breadth, a finding consistent with the vaccine containing only spike. The study lacked the statistical power to compare responses across vaccine doses or regimens.

Remarks on this clone: This receptor's antigen is unknown. No much larger clone exists at a distance of one base, and base qualities are not known.

The immunoSEQ Assay was used to sequence TCRbeta CDR3 regions. After extraction, genomic DNA underwent amplification by bias-controlled multiplex PCR, followed by high-throughput sequencing. From the authors' description of their analysis: To quantify the absolute abundance of every unique TCRbeta CDR3 region, sequences were collapsed and filtered. T cell fraction was estimated by normalizing TCRbeta template counts to usable DNA, which was measured by amplifying reference genes present in all nucleated cells. Repertoire TCRs were annotated as SARS-CoV-2-specific by exact matching of V gene, CDR3 amino acid sequence and J gene to a known reactive TCR set. The reference SARS-CoV-2 TCR set was obtained from MIRA and was filtered for enrichment in COVID-19-positive ImmuneCODE repertoires, whereby public or cross-reactive TCRs were removed. Drawing on the MIRA antigens, annotated TCRs were analysed further at the level of specific ORF or position within ORF. Depth was the summed frequency of annotated unique rearrangements, while breadth was defined as annotated unique rearrangements over total unique productive rearrangements. Two-sided Wilcoxon rank-sum tests were applied when comparing TCR breadth between groups. TCRdb provides this immuneACCESS table in a form limited to in-frame rearrangements. Some clones are lacking; in checked studies, under half of them reflect an unresolved V gene, and why the rest are absent is not known. V and J calls and clone size come straight from that table; D and trimming were deduced from the DNA. This sample lists 350,000 to 550,000 clones; 85% to 90% were detected once. The top ten clones comprise about 2.5% of the sample.

The sequence was obtained from a person between 18 and 65 years old who received the Ad26.COV2.S COVID-19 vaccine or a placebo. This sample comprised peripheral blood, obtained in a trial of Ad26.COV2.S vaccine versus placebo.

Here is the DNA: TGTGCCAGCAGCTCTAGGTCCCTAGCGCCGAGCTCCTACAATGAGCAGTTCTTC. Protein translation: CASSSRSLAPSSYNEQFF. The chain is assembled from TRBV11-2 and TRBJ2-1; the D region possibly corresponds to TRBD2 (6 bases align). The CDR1 and CDR2 encoded by the germline V gene are SGHAT and FQNNGV. V sheds 4 bases and J sheds 0 bases, leaving 19 bases between their ends. There are 18 amino acids in the CDR3, from cysteine to phenylalanine inclusive. The retained sequence is limited to the CDR3, 54 bases, with the frame set at the first base.